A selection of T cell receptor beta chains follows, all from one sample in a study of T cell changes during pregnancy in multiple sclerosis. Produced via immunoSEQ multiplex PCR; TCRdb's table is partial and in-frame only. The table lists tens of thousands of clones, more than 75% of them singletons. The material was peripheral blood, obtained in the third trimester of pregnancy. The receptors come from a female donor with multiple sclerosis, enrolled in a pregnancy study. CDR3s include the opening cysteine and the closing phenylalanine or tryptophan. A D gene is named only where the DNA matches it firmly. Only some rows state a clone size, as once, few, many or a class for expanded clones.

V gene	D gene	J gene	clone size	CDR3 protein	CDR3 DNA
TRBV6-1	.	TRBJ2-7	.	CASPPRGLAYEQYF	TGTGCCAGCCCCCCCCGGGGTCTAGCCTACGAGCAGTACTTC
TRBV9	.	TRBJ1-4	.	CASSGQTTNEKLFF	TGTGCCAGCAGCGGACAAACAACTAATGAAAAACTGTTTTTT
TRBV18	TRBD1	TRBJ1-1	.	CASSILGRDRSNTEAFF	TGTGCCAGCTCCATCCTGGGGCGGGACAGATCGAACACTGAAGCTTTCTTT
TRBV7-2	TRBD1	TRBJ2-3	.	CASSPGTAFGDTQYF	TGTGCCAGCAGCCCCGGGACAGCCTTCGGAGATACGCAGTATTTT
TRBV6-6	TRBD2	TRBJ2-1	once	CASSYSGRGSYNEQFF	TGTGCCAGCAGTTACTCCGGGAGGGGTTCCTACAATGAGCAGTTCTTC
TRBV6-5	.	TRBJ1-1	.	CASSYSRERAFF	TGTGCCAGCAGTTACAGCAGGGAACGGGCTTTCTTT
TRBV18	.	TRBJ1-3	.	CASSPSAGNTIYF	TGTGCCAGCTCACCATCGGCAGGGAACACCATATATTTT
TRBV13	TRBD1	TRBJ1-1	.	CASSSHRGRGTEAFF	TGTGCCAGCAGCTCCCACAGGGGGCGAGGGACTGAAGCTTTCTTT
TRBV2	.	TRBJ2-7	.	CASSGSSYEQYF	TGTGCCAGCAGTGGGAGTAGCTACGAGCAGTACTTC
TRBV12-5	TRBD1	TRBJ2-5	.	CASVLTGVQTQYF	TGTGCTAGTGTTTTGACAGGGGTCCAGACCCAGTACTTC
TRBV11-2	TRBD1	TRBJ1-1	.	CASSSRGQAQGTEAFF	TGTGCCAGCAGCTCCCGGGGACAGGCACAGGGCACTGAAGCTTTCTTT
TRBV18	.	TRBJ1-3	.	CASSPRRGDGNTIYF	TGTGCCAGCTCACCGCGCAGGGGAGATGGAAACACCATATATTTT
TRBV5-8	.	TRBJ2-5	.	CASSLHQFETQYF	TGTGCCAGCAGCTTGCACCAGTTTGAGACCCAGTACTTC
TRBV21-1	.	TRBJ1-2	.	CASRMGQGNYGYTF	TGTGCCAGCAGGATGGGACAGGGGAACTATGGCTACACCTTC
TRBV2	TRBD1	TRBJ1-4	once	CASSGFRTGGKLFF	TGTGCCAGCAGTGGATTTCGGACAGGCGGGAAACTGTTTTTT
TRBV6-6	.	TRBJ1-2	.	CASSLDRNYGYTF	TGTGCCAGCAGTCTTGACAGAAACTATGGCTACACCTTC
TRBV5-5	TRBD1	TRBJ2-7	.	CASSRTGYEQYF	TGTGCCAGCAGCCGGACAGGGTACGAGCAGTACTTC
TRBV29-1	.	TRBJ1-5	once	CSVRSDYNQPQHF	TGCAGCGTTAGGAGCGATTACAATCAGCCCCAGCATTTT
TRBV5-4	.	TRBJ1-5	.	CASSLGEGSNQPQHF	TGTGCCAGCAGCTTGGGGGAGGGAAGCAATCAGCCCCAGCATTTT
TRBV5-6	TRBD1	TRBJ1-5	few	CASSVTGGNQPQHF	TGTGCCAGCAGCGTGACAGGGGGCAATCAGCCCCAGCATTTT
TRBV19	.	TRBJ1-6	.	CASSTVKGQSPLHF	TGTGCCAGTAGCACCGTCAAGGGGCAATCACCCCTCCACTTT
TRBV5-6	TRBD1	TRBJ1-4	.	CASSTRTGDDEKLFF	TGTGCCAGCAGCACCCGGACAGGGGACGATGAAAAACTGTTTTTT
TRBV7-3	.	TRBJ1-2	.	CASSLAGNYGYTF	TGTGCCAGCAGCTTGGCAGGGAACTATGGCTACACCTTC
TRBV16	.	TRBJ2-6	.	CASSQSHSGANVLTF	TGTGCCAGCAGCCAATCACACTCTGGGGCCAACGTCCTGACTTTC
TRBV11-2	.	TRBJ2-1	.	CASSFGDSREQFF	TGTGCCAGCAGCTTCGGTGACAGTCGTGAGCAGTTCTTC
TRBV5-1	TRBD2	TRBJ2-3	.	CASFAGTSGADTQYF	TGCGCCAGCTTCGCAGGGACTAGCGGGGCGGATACGCAGTATTTT
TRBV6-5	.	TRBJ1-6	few	CASSLGQSNSPLHF	TGTGCCAGCAGTCTAGGACAGTCCAATTCACCCCTCCACTTT
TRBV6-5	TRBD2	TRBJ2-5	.	CASSLAGGEETQYF	TGTGCCAGCAGCCTAGCGGGGGGGGAAGAGACCCAGTACTTC
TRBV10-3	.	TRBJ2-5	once	CAISEPGLRAETQYF	TGTGCCATCAGTGAGCCGGGGTTGAGGGCAGAGACCCAGTACTTC
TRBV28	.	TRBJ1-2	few	CASSLGGNRASDYGYTF	TGTGCCAGCAGTTTGGGGGGGAACAGGGCATCGGACTATGGCTACACCTTC
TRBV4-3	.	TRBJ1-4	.	CASSQDLGGSTNEKLFF	TGCGCCAGCAGCCAAGATCTAGGAGGGTCCACTAATGAAAAACTGTTTTTT
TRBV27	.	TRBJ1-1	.	CASSSWGGLAFF	TGTGCCAGCAGTTCCTGGGGGGGATTGGCTTTCTTT
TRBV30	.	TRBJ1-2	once	CAWSVNWGDGYTF	TGTGCCTGGAGTGTAAACTGGGGCGATGGCTACACCTTC
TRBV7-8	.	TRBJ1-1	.	CASSRGQNTEAFF	TGTGCCAGCAGCAGGGGACAGAACACTGAAGCTTTCTTT
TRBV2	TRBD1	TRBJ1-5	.	CASSGVRGYNQPQHF	TGTGCCAGCAGTGGGGTCAGGGGGTACAATCAGCCCCAGCATTTT
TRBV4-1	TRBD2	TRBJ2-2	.	CASSRTSGGATGELFF	TGCGCCAGCAGCCGTACTAGCGGGGGGGCCACCGGGGAGCTGTTTTTT
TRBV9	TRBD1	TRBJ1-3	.	CASSGTGGSGNTIYF	TGTGCCAGCAGCGGCACAGGGGGCTCTGGAAACACCATATATTTT
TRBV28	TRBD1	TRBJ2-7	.	CASSLYPTGGEQYF	TGTGCCAGCAGTTTATACCCCACAGGGGGGGAGCAGTACTTC
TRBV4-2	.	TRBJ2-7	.	CASSQSRLSSYEQYF	TGTGCCAGCAGCCAAAGCAGACTATCCTCCTACGAGCAGTACTTC
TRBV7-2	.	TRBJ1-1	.	CASSLARQGTAFF	TGTGCCAGCAGCTTAGCGCGGCAGGGAACAGCTTTCTTT